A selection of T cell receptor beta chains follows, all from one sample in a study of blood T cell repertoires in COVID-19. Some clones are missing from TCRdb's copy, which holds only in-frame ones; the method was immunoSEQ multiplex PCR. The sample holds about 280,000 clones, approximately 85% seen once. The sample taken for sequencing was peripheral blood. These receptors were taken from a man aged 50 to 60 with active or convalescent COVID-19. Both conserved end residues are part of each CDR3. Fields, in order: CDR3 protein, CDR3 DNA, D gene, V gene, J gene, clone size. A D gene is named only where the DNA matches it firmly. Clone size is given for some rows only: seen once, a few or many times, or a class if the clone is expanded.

CASGLVSAGQGGQPQHF	TGTGCTAGTGGTTTGGTATCTGCGGGACAGGGGGGACAGCCCCAGCATTTT	TRBD1	TRBV12-5	TRBJ1-5	-
CASSLGLAGIQYF	TGTGCCAGCAGTTTAGGGTTAGCGGGCATTCAGTACTTC	TRBD2	TRBV12-3/TRBV12-4	TRBJ2-4	-
CASSLGPAQPQHF	TGCGCCAGCAGCTTGGGACCAGCGCAGCCCCAGCATTTT	-	TRBV5-1	TRBJ1-5	-
CASSVDRSGAGELFF	TGTGCCAGCAGCGTAGACCGATCAGGGGCCGGGGAGCTGTTTTTT	-	TRBV9	TRBJ2-2	once
CASSSQGTAKNIQYF	TGTGCCAGCAGCTCACAGGGGACAGCCAAAAACATTCAGTACTTC	TRBD1	TRBV6-5	TRBJ2-4	-
CASSSTGVEQYF	TGTGCCAGCTCATCGACAGGGGTCGAGCAGTACTTC	TRBD1	TRBV18	TRBJ2-7	-
CASSLDRDGQPQHF	TGTGCCAGCAGTTTAGACAGGGATGGTCAGCCCCAGCATTTT	TRBD1	TRBV2	TRBJ1-5	few
CASRRTSGGTQYF	TGTGCCAGCAGGCGTACTAGCGGGGGGACCCAGTACTTC	TRBD2	TRBV2	TRBJ2-5	-
CASSLYPSGEQYF	TGTGCCAGCAGTTTATATCCCTCAGGGGAGCAGTACTTC	-	TRBV28	TRBJ2-7	-
CASSISVTQETQYF	TGTGCCAGTAGTATATCGGTTACCCAAGAGACCCAGTACTTC	-	TRBV19	TRBJ2-5	once
CASSPQPGETQYF	TGTGCCAGCAGCCCACAGCCGGGGGAGACCCAGTACTTC	-	TRBV7-3	TRBJ2-5	-
CASSTGLAGSNTGELFF	TGTGCCAGCAGCACCGGACTAGCGGGTTCGAACACCGGGGAGCTGTTTTTT	TRBD2	TRBV5-5	TRBJ2-2	-
CASSLGTVRGYGYTF	TGTGCCAGCAGCTTGGGGACGGTACGGGGATATGGCTACACCTTC	-	TRBV5-6	TRBJ1-2	-
CASSPPSQASGNTIYF	TGTGCCAGCTCACCACCTTCCCAAGCTTCTGGAAACACCATATATTTT	-	TRBV18	TRBJ1-3	-
CASSLGAGGRAQFF	TGCGCCAGCAGCTTGGGAGCTGGCGGGAGGGCCCAGTTCTTC	TRBD2	TRBV5-1	TRBJ2-1	-
CASTMGWASNNEQFF	TGCGCCAGCACGATGGGCTGGGCCTCGAACAATGAGCAGTTCTTC	-	TRBV10-2	TRBJ2-1	once
CASSPPGRLGGYTF	TGTGCCAGCTCACCACCGGGCCGCTTAGGCGGCTACACCTTC	-	TRBV18	TRBJ1-2	-
CATSRDLGETEAFF	TGTGCCACCAGCAGAGATTTGGGAGAAACTGAAGCTTTCTTT	-	TRBV15	TRBJ1-1	-
CASSQDDGSSYEQYF	TGCGCCAGCAGCCAAGATGACGGGAGCTCCTACGAGCAGTACTTC	-	TRBV4-3	TRBJ2-7	-
CASSQDGGQGRFYTF	TGTGCCAGCAGCCAAGATGGGGGACAGGGCAGATTTTACACCTTC	TRBD1	TRBV3-1/TRBV3-2	TRBJ1-2	once
CAGESGQGDYTF	TGTGCCGGGGAAAGTGGACAGGGGGACTACACCTTC	TRBD1	TRBV27	TRBJ1-2	-
CASSSDRGLYNEQFF	TGTGCCAGCAGCTCGGACAGGGGGCTATACAATGAGCAGTTCTTC	TRBD1	TRBV11-1	TRBJ2-1	-
CASSPRSSRYNEQFF	TGTGCCAGCAGTCCCCGGTCTAGCCGGTACAATGAGCAGTTCTTC	-	TRBV3-1/TRBV3-2	TRBJ2-1	-
CASSLKERNYNEQFF	TGTGCCAGCAGCCTGAAGGAGCGGAACTACAATGAGCAGTTCTTC	-	TRBV3-1/TRBV3-2	TRBJ2-1	-
CASSYRGPEKLFF	TGTGCCAGCAGTTACAGGGGGCCTGAAAAACTGTTTTTT	TRBD1	TRBV6-2/TRBV6-3	TRBJ1-4	-
CASSLGLKDSLGYTF	TGTGCCAGCAGCTTAGGCCTGAAGGACAGCTTAGGCTACACCTTC	-	TRBV7-2	TRBJ1-2	-
CASRTGTSGYNEQFF	TGCGCCAGCAGAACAGGGACTAGCGGTTACAATGAGCAGTTCTTC	TRBD2	TRBV10-2	TRBJ2-1	once
CASSTSAGDSYEQYF	TGTGCCAGCAGTACCTCAGCGGGGGATAGCTACGAGCAGTACTTC	TRBD2	TRBV6-6	TRBJ2-7	-
CASSPWADEKLFF	TGTGCCAGCTCACCGTGGGCAGATGAAAAACTGTTTTTT	-	TRBV18	TRBJ1-4	once
CASSLRGLGRSEQYF	TGCGCCAGCAGCTTGAGGGGACTAGGGAGGTCCGAGCAGTACTTC	TRBD2	TRBV5-1	TRBJ2-7	-
CASSQRTGGAPGELFF	TGCGCCAGCAGCCAGCGGACAGGGGGCGCCCCCGGGGAGCTGTTTTTT	TRBD1	TRBV4-3	TRBJ2-2	-
CASSLAGTGDTGELFF	TGCGCCAGCAGCTTGGCCGGGACAGGGGATACCGGGGAGCTGTTTTTT	TRBD1	TRBV5-1	TRBJ2-2	-
CASSQGPGGGGANVLTF	TGCGCCAGCAGCCAGGGCCCAGGGGGAGGAGGGGCCAACGTCCTGACTTTC	-	TRBV4-1	TRBJ2-6	-
CASSQDWAPTPQPQHF	TGTGCCAGCAGCCAAGATTGGGCTCCTACCCCACAGCCCCAGCATTTT	-	TRBV4-2	TRBJ1-5	-
CASSLGEGRTRSGANVLTF	TGTGCCAGCAGCTTAGGGGAGGGCAGAACACGCTCTGGGGCCAACGTCCTGACTTTC	TRBD2	TRBV7-9	TRBJ2-6	few
CASSYGSGGQETQYF	TGTGCCAGCAGTTACGGGTCAGGGGGACAGGAGACCCAGTACTTC	TRBD1	TRBV6-5	TRBJ2-5	-
CASSLSPTEARSQYF	TGTGCCAGCAGCTTATCCCCGACTGAGGCGAGGTCCCAGTACTTC	-	TRBV11-1	TRBJ2-5	-
CASTHPTGGENSPLHF	TGTGCCAGCACCCACCCGACAGGAGGCGAGAATTCACCCCTCCACTTT	-	TRBV6-7	TRBJ1-6	few
CASSLSLVSDEQFF	TGTGCCAGCAGCTTATCCTTAGTATCGGATGAGCAGTTCTTC	-	TRBV7-3	TRBJ2-1	-
CASSPPDRGGDGYTF	TGTGCCAGCAGCCCCCCCGACAGGGGGGGGGATGGCTACACCTTC	TRBD1	TRBV7-9	TRBJ1-2	-
CASSSPGTGASEQYF	TGTGCCAGCAGTTCGCCCGGGACAGGCGCGTCCGAGCAGTACTTC	TRBD1	TRBV2	TRBJ2-7	-
CASSPPGGLGGYTF	TGTGCCAGCAGTCCCCCCGGGGGATTAGGAGGCTACACCTTC	-	TRBV27	TRBJ1-2	-
CASSFRGPLYEQYF	TGTGCCAGCAGTTTCAGGGGCCCTCTCTACGAGCAGTACTTC	-	TRBV28	TRBJ2-7	-
CASSAENIQYF	TGTGCCAGCAGCGCAGAAAACATTCAGTACTTC	-	TRBV7-9	TRBJ2-4	-
CASRLTAGVGEQYF	TGCGCCAGCAGATTGACAGCGGGGGTTGGGGAGCAGTACTTC	TRBD2	TRBV5-1	TRBJ2-7	-
CASSLRAAREETQYF	TGCGCCAGCAGCTTGAGGGCAGCCCGGGAGGAGACCCAGTACTTC	-	TRBV5-1	TRBJ2-5	-
CASSLSGAPQETQYF	TGTGCCAGCAGCCTTAGCGGAGCACCCCAAGAGACCCAGTACTTC	-	TRBV11-2	TRBJ2-5	-
CASRPGRANTEAFF	TGTGCCAGCAGGCCCGGGAGGGCGAACACTGAAGCTTTCTTT	-	TRBV7-9	TRBJ1-1	-